These T cell receptor beta chains were read from a single sample in a study of regulatory T cells in long-lasting Graves disease. One entry per CDR3 protein results from TCRdb running MiXCR on the multiplex PCR reads. The repertoire holds 560,000 or so distinct CDR3 sequences, with roughly 15% as singletons. This same sample was also taken into another study, of T cells in Graves' hyperthyroidism and ophthalmopathy.

The sample in question was peripheral blood mononuclear cells (PBMCs), obtained at new diagnosis, from a patient treated with antithyroid drugs. All receptors come from a man younger than 35 with Graves disease. The CDR3 runs from the conserved cysteine through the conserved F or W. D genes are given only for firm matches. Size tells how often a clone was seen (once, few, many) or the class of an expanded clone, and some rows leave it out.

V	J	size	D	CDR3	DNA
TRBV12-3/TRBV12-4	TRBJ2-7	.	TRBD1	CASSFAQGDEQYF	TGTGCCAGCAGTTTTGCACAGGGGGACGAGCAGTACTTC
TRBV28	TRBJ2-7	.	TRBD2	CASSPAAGAEEQYF	TGTGCCAGCAGTCCAGCGGCGGGAGCGGAAGAGCAGTACTTC
TRBV19	TRBJ1-5	few	TRBD1	CASSMGDRGIQPQHF	TGTGCCAGTAGTATGGGGGACAGGGGTATTCAGCCCCAGCATTTT
TRBV3-1	TRBJ1-4	many	TRBD1	CASSQDMVGQGFEKLFF	TGTGCCAGCAGCCAAGACATGGTTGGACAGGGGTTTGAAAAACTGTTTTTT
TRBV7-3	TRBJ2-7	few	TRBD2	CASSLNGRSAREGSEQYF	TGTGCCAGCAGCTTAAATGGCCGGTCAGCGCGGGAGGGCTCCGAGCAGTACTTC
TRBV12-3/TRBV12-4	TRBJ1-2	many	TRBD1	CASSFDLTGDYGYTF	TGTGCCAGCAGTTTTGACCTGACAGGGGACTATGGCTACACCTTC
TRBV30	TRBJ2-1	many	TRBD2	CAWSQILAGASYNEQFF	TGTGCCTGGAGTCAGATACTAGCGGGTGCCTCCTACAATGAGCAGTTCTTC
TRBV28	TRBJ1-1	many	.	CASSFDRENTEAFF	TGTGCCAGCAGTTTCGATCGGGAGAACACTGAAGCTTTCTTT
TRBV5-1	TRBJ2-5	.	.	CASSLAIGGTETQYF	TGCGCCAGCAGCTTGGCGATCGGGGGCACGGAGACCCAGTACTTC
TRBV9	TRBJ2-7	.	.	CASSNDRPPYEQYF	TGTGCCAGCAGCAATGACCGTCCCCCCTACGAGCAGTACTTC
TRBV2	TRBJ2-7	many	TRBD1	CASSGTGTVYEQYF	TGTGCCAGCAGTGGGACGGGGACAGTCTACGAGCAGTACTTC
TRBV28	TRBJ2-4	many	TRBD1	CASSPSGGTKNIQYF	TGTGCCAGCAGTCCATCAGGGGGTACCAAAAACATTCAGTACTTC
TRBV4-1	TRBJ2-1	few	TRBD2	CASSLRPTSGSYNEQFF	TGCGCCAGCAGCCTGAGACCGACTAGCGGGTCATACAATGAGCAGTTCTTC
TRBV3-1	TRBJ2-5	few	.	CASSRWEQGRETQYF	TGTGCCAGCAGCCGGTGGGAACAGGGCCGAGAGACCCAGTACTTC
TRBV5-1	TRBJ2-7	.	.	CASSYESTFYEQYF	TGCGCCAGCAGCTATGAATCGACTTTCTACGAGCAGTACTTC
TRBV29-1	TRBJ2-2	once	.	CSVLRADFTWELFF	TGCAGCGTTTTGCGGGCTGACTTCACCTGGGAGCTGTTTTTT
TRBV28	TRBJ2-2	many	.	CASSQLTGSPGELFF	TGTGCCAGCAGTCAACTTACAGGGTCCCCCGGGGAGCTGTTTTTT
TRBV5-6	TRBJ2-1	few	TRBD2	CASSSLGGMYNEQFF	TGTGCCAGCAGCTCTTTGGGGGGGATGTACAATGAGCAGTTCTTC
TRBV20-1	TRBJ1-4	few	TRBD1	CSAPGQVNEKLFF	TGCAGTGCTCCGGGACAGGTTAATGAAAAACTGTTTTTT
TRBV5-1	TRBJ2-3	many	.	CASRQGPTSTDTQYF	TGCGCCAGCAGACAGGGTCCTACTAGCACAGATACGCAGTATTTT
TRBV18	TRBJ1-2	.	TRBD1	CASSLHRGLTDPGYTF	TGTGCCAGCTCACTGCACAGGGGGCTAACCGATCCTGGCTACACCTTC
TRBV28	TRBJ2-3	.	.	CASSLELQDTQYF	TGTGCCAGCAGTTTAGAACTGCAAGATACGCAGTATTTT
TRBV2	TRBJ1-2	many	TRBD1	CASSGDRGQGYTF	TGTGCCAGCAGCGGGGACAGGGGGCAAGGCTACACCTTC
TRBV9	TRBJ1-3	.	TRBD1	CASSRQGRNTIYF	TGTGCCAGCAGTAGACAGGGGCGAAACACCATATATTTT
TRBV5-1	TRBJ2-3	few	.	CASSLRESGFVTDTQYF	TGCGCCAGCAGCTTGCGCGAGAGTGGGTTCGTAACAGATACGCAGTATTTT
TRBV7-9	TRBJ2-1	.	.	CASSLDGRTNEQFF	TGTGCCAGCAGCTTAGATGGACGGACCAATGAGCAGTTCTTC
TRBV12-3/TRBV12-4	TRBJ2-1	many	TRBD1	CASSLDTWTGYNEQFF	TGTGCCAGCAGTTTGGACACCTGGACAGGTTACAATGAGCAGTTCTTC
TRBV27	TRBJ2-2	many	.	CASSYGARDYTGELFF	TGTGCCAGCAGTTACGGCGCGCGGGACTACACCGGGGAGCTGTTTTTT
TRBV4-1	TRBJ2-3	.	TRBD1	CASSPVPGQGTDTQYF	TGCGCCAGCAGCCCCGTCCCGGGACAGGGAACAGATACGCAGTATTTT
TRBV20-1	TRBJ2-5	few	.	CSARGLELETQYF	TGCAGTGCTAGAGGACTGGAGTTGGAGACCCAGTACTTC
TRBV6-2/TRBV6-3	TRBJ1-2	many	.	CASDGRAKGYTF	TGTGCCAGCGATGGACGGGCCAAGGGCTACACCTTC
TRBV6-2/TRBV6-3	TRBJ2-1	few	.	CASSYGTNEQFF	TGTGCCAGCAGTTACGGGACCAATGAGCAGTTCTTC
TRBV27	TRBJ2-3	many	.	CASRGLAPDTQYF	TGTGCCAGCAGGGGGCTAGCGCCAGATACGCAGTATTTT
TRBV11-2	TRBJ2-5	many	.	CASSIFTDWEETQYF	TGTGCCAGCAGCATTTTCACAGATTGGGAAGAGACCCAGTACTTC
TRBV20-1	TRBJ2-1	few	.	CSASQGPPYNEQFF	TGCAGTGCTTCGCAGGGGCCCCCCTACAATGAGCAGTTCTTC
TRBV30	TRBJ2-2	many	.	CAWRGVANTGELFF	TGTGCCTGGAGAGGAGTTGCGAACACCGGGGAGCTGTTTTTT
TRBV2	TRBJ2-1	many	.	CARATPGRSSSYNEQFF	TGTGCCAGAGCCACCCCCGGGAGAAGTAGCTCCTACAATGAGCAGTTCTTC
TRBV9	TRBJ2-1	few	.	CASRANQAVGEQFF	TGTGCCAGCAGGGCCAATCAAGCGGTCGGTGAGCAGTTCTTC
TRBV6-9	TRBJ1-1	many	.	CASSYGPGSEAFF	TGTGCCAGCAGTTACGGACCTGGCAGTGAAGCTTTCTTT
TRBV28	TRBJ1-2	.	.	CASRKTHRDQGYTF	TGTGCCAGCAGGAAAACCCACAGGGACCAAGGCTACACCTTC
TRBV9	TRBJ2-7	few	.	CASSVESNPYEQYF	TGTGCCAGCAGCGTAGAATCCAATCCCTACGAGCAGTACTTC
TRBV12-3/TRBV12-4	TRBJ2-3	many	TRBD2	CASSQTSGSGTDTQYF	TGTGCCAGCAGTCAGACTAGCGGGAGTGGCACAGATACGCAGTATTTT
TRBV10-3	TRBJ2-1	many	TRBD2	CAISQGLAGVGRVEQFF	TGTGCCATCAGCCAGGGACTAGCGGGAGTGGGACGGGTTGAGCAGTTCTTC
TRBV7-2	TRBJ2-7	.	TRBD2	CASSLDFLTSGSYEQYF	TGTGCCAGCAGCTTAGACTTCCTGACTAGCGGGAGCTACGAGCAGTACTTC
TRBV13	TRBJ2-7	.	TRBD2	CASSPAGVAGVGELYF	TGTGCCAGCAGCCCCGCAGGAGTAGCGGGAGTGGGAGAGCTGTACTTC
TRBV19	TRBJ2-7	once	TRBD1	CASSDQGDSSYEQYF	TGTGCCAGTAGTGACCAAGGGGACAGCTCCTACGAGCAGTACTTC
TRBV5-1	TRBJ2-3	many	TRBD2	CASSLGLAASTDTQYF	TGTGCCAGCAGCTTGGGACTAGCGGCTAGCACAGATACGCAGTATTTT
TRBV30	TRBJ1-2	few	.	CAWSRRANYGYTF	TGTGCCTGGAGTCGCAGGGCTAACTATGGCTACACCTTC
TRBV27	TRBJ1-5	many	.	CASRAGTTRGNQPQHF	TGTGCCAGCAGGGCCGGGACAACGAGGGGCAATCAGCCCCAGCATTTT
TRBV28	TRBJ2-7	many	TRBD2	CASSKWTSAPLTYEQYF	TGTGCCAGCAGCAAATGGACTAGCGCTCCACTAACCTACGAGCAGTACTTC
TRBV13	TRBJ1-1	.	.	CASSLGGQGKNTEAFF	TGTGCCAGCAGCTTAGGCGGTCAGGGGAAGAACACTGAAGCTTTCTTT
TRBV20-1	TRBJ2-1	many	TRBD2	CSASYLRIAGVYNEQFF	TGCAGTGCTAGTTATTTGAGGATAGCGGGGGTTTACAATGAGCAGTTCTTC